This TCR beta chain was sequenced during a study of CD4 T cells in relation to SARS-CoV-2 and coronaviruses. Regarding this clone: As yet, its antigen is unknown.

Sequencing was performed with immunoSEQ multiplex PCR; in TCRdb, only in-frame clones are kept and a portion is missing. This sample yields just under 20,000 clones, of which roughly four fifths are seen a single time; 20% to 25% belongs to the top ten. Before the COVID-19 pandemic, during about 2011-2019, CD4+ T cells were taken from unexposed donors. Isolation of CD4+ T cells took place after around eleven days in culture. Germline CDR1 is SQVTM and CDR2 is ANQGSEA. The junction had 8 bases not matched to a gene; V was cut back by 2 bases and J by 8 bases. CDR3 length: 14 amino acids. This receptor was obtained from a human donor in good health. The genes are TRBV29-1 and TRBJ1-2; 10 bases map to TRBD1. The sequenced sample was CD4+ T cells from PBMCs, cultured in vitro. The CDR3 reads CSVENVGTGDGYTF. In DNA form, the CDR3 reads TGCAGCGTTGAAAATGTTGGGACAGGGGACGGCTACACCTTC.